The rows below give T cell receptor beta chains drawn from one sample of a study of PD-L1 blockade in urothelial cancer. Libraries were prepared by immunoSEQ multiplex PCR; TCRdb keeps only in-frame clonotypes and omits some of them. Of approximately 52,000 clones listed, roughly 77% are singletons. Material: PBMCs, obtained around atezolizumab (anti-PD-L1) treatment. The receptors stem from a man aged 65-85 years with urothelial cancer. Both conserved end residues are part of each CDR3. The D gene is left open where the match is weak. Only part of the rows carry a size: once, few, many, or a class if the clone is expanded.

D gene | J gene | clone size | V gene | CDR3 DNA | CDR3 protein
TRBD1 | TRBJ1-1 | NA | TRBV6-5 | TGTGCCAGCAGTCGAACCCGACAGGGTGAAACTGAAGCTTTCTTT | CASSRTRQGETEAFF
NA | TRBJ1-1 | NA | TRBV15 | TGTGCCACCAGCGGATACAGGGATCTGGACACTGAAGCTTTCTTT | CATSGYRDLDTEAFF
NA | TRBJ2-2 | NA | TRBV28 | TGTGCCAGCAGCTTAGCGGACTGGAACACCGGGGAGCTGTTTTTT | CASSLADWNTGELFF
NA | TRBJ2-7 | NA | TRBV6-1 | TGTGCCAGCACTTGGACAGTTAGCTCCTACGAGCAGTACTTC | CASTWTVSSYEQYF
TRBD1 | TRBJ1-2 | NA | TRBV19 | TGTGCCAGTAGTGCCGCACAGGGGGCGACGTATGGCTACACCTTC | CASSAAQGATYGYTF
TRBD1 | TRBJ1-2 | NA | TRBV19 | TGTGCCAGTAGCGAACAGGGGGGCGACTATGGCTACACCTTC | CASSEQGGDYGYTF
NA | TRBJ2-7 | NA | TRBV5-6 | TGTGCCAGCAGCTTAATCGGGTACGAGCAGTACTTC | CASSLIGYEQYF
NA | TRBJ2-7 | NA | TRBV10-3 | TGTGCCATCAGTGAGTCGAACCAGGGGCTCTACGAGCAGTACTTC | CAISESNQGLYEQYF
NA | TRBJ1-6 | NA | TRBV7-3 | TGTGCCAGCAGCCTATGGGGACACACTAATTCACCCCTCCACTTT | CASSLWGHTNSPLHF
NA | TRBJ2-7 | NA | TRBV7-8 | TGTGCCAGCAGCCTAGCCGTCAGACTCTACGAGCAGTACTTC | CASSLAVRLYEQYF
TRBD1 | TRBJ1-5 | few | TRBV7-9 | TGTGCCAGCAGCCAGACAGGGATCCCCGGTCAGCCCCAGCATTTT | CASSQTGIPGQPQHF
NA | TRBJ1-4 | NA | TRBV7-6 | TGTGCCAGCAGCCCCAGATCCTCACCAAATGGTGAAAAACTGTTTTTT | CASSPRSSPNGEKLFF
NA | TRBJ2-5 | few | TRBV5-1 | TGCGCCAGCAGCTTGGAGGGCGGGGGCCCGGCTAAGGCCCAGTACTTC | CASSLEGGGPAKAQYF
TRBD2 | TRBJ2-1 | NA | TRBV9 | TGTGCCAGCAGCGGCGGGACTAGCGGGAGGGCTAGCTCCTACAATGAGCAGTTCTTC | CASSGGTSGRASSYNEQFF
NA | TRBJ2-7 | NA | TRBV5-6 | TGTGCCAGCAGCTTGAACTCAGGATCCGAGCAGTACTTC | CASSLNSGSEQYF
TRBD2 | TRBJ2-3 | NA | TRBV18 | TGTGCCAGCTCTCCCGGGACTAGCGGGAGATGGGATACGCAGTATTTT | CASSPGTSGRWDTQYF
TRBD1 | TRBJ1-1 | NA | TRBV28 | TGTGCCAGCACCCGGACAGGAACAAACACTGAAGCTTTCTTT | CASTRTGTNTEAFF
TRBD1 | TRBJ2-7 | NA | TRBV27 | TGTGCCAGCAGTTCGACAGGGGGCGGCGAGCAGTACTTC | CASSSTGGGEQYF
TRBD1 | TRBJ1-1 | NA | TRBV2 | TGTGCCAGCAGTCGGACAGGACCGAACACTGAAGCTTTCTTT | CASSRTGPNTEAFF
NA | TRBJ2-6 | NA | TRBV2 | TGTGCCAGCAGCCCCACAGTTGCTGGGGCCAACGTCCTGACTTTC | CASSPTVAGANVLTF
NA | TRBJ2-2 | NA | TRBV6-4 | TGTGCCAGCAGCGCACAGGAGAACACCGGGGAGCTGTTTTTT | CASSAQENTGELFF
TRBD1 | TRBJ2-7 | NA | TRBV6-7 | TGTGCCAGAACGACAGGGACCTCCTACGAGCAGTACTTC | CARTTGTSYEQYF
TRBD1 | TRBJ2-5 | NA | TRBV5-1 | TGCGCCAGCAGCCCCCGGACAGGACAAGAGACCCAGTACTTC | CASSPRTGQETQYF
NA | TRBJ1-4 | few | TRBV7-2 | TGTGCCAGCAGACCAGGGGATTCTAGTAATGAAAAACTGTTTTTT | CASRPGDSSNEKLFF
NA | TRBJ2-1 | NA | TRBV7-2 | TGTGCCAGCAGCTCCGGAGGGGGGGGTTACAATGAGCAGTTCTTC | CASSSGGGGYNEQFF
NA | TRBJ1-5 | NA | TRBV28 | TGTGCCAGCACTTTCGGACAGCTTTATAGCAATCAGCCCCAGCATTTT | CASTFGQLYSNQPQHF
TRBD2 | TRBJ2-1 | NA | TRBV27 | TGTGCCAGCAGTCGGCAGACTAGCGGGGGGGCCCATGAGCAGTTCTTC | CASSRQTSGGAHEQFF
NA | TRBJ1-1 | NA | TRBV28 | TGTGCCAGCAGTTTACCGCTAGGGGTAGAGAACACTGAAGCTTTCTTT | CASSLPLGVENTEAFF
NA | TRBJ1-1 | few | TRBV6-5 | TGTGCCAGCAGTAAGACGGGACACCAGAACACTGAAGCTTTCTTT | CASSKTGHQNTEAFF
NA | TRBJ2-6 | many | TRBV4-3 | TGCGCCAGCAGCCCAGACAGATCTGGGGCCAACGTCCTGACTTTC | CASSPDRSGANVLTF
NA | TRBJ1-1 | few | TRBV12-2 | TGTGCAAGTCGCTTAGGGGGTGGGGCTAACACTGAAGCTTTCTTT | CASRLGGGANTEAFF
NA | TRBJ2-2 | NA | TRBV28 | TGTGCCAGCAGTTTAATGGAGGCCGGGGAGCTGTTTTTT | CASSLMEAGELFF